The next 2 T cell receptor beta chains were all read from a single sample in a study of cytomegalovirus exposure and HLA in healthy donors. Clones were read by immunoSEQ multiplex PCR, and TCRdb kept only the in-frame ones, dropping some. The table has some 250,000 clones, around 87% seen once. Sequencing was performed on PBMCs. All receptors come from a woman between 18 and 29 years old in good health and CMV-seronegative.

The CDR3 region is CATSMNSFTDTQYF. CDR3 nucleotides: TGTGCCACCTCGATGAACAGTTTCACAGATACGCAGTATTTT. The rearrangement uses TRBV15 and TRBJ2-3; D remains ambiguous. The CDR3 has 14 amino acids. The V end was cut by 8 bases, the J end by 2 bases, with 14 bases between. Germline V gene lookup returns CDR1 LNHNV and CDR2 YYDKDF (reference sequence).

CDR3 region: CASSGSNYGYTF. As DNA, the CDR3 is TGTGCCAGCTCAGGGTCCAACTATGGCTACACCTTC. The chain has TRBV6-6 and TRBJ1-2; possibly TRBD1 for D (5 bases). V was trimmed by 8 bases and J by 2 bases, leaving 9 bases between them. The CDR3 has 12 amino acids. In germline, CDR1 is MNHNY, CDR2 SVGAGI (reference sequence).